The source of this TCR beta chain is a study of spatial heterogeneity in lung cancer. This CDR3 region has 16 residues. Germline V gene sequence: CDR1 SGDLS, CDR2 YYNGEE. V was trimmed by 0 bases and J by 5 bases, leaving 14 bases between them. Every molecule of TCR cDNA had its own unique molecular identifier. From the 5' RACE reads, TCRdb called clonotypes with MiXCR, one entry per CDR3 protein. The repertoire has about 47,000 distinct CDR3 sequences, over 9.5% of them found once; the top ten carry roughly 32%. Regarding the study as a whole: Compared with follow-up, resection was when ubiquitous expanded tumor TCRs appeared in blood more.

As to time point: blood at routine non-recurrence follow-up after resection. Whole RNA came from tumor, nontumor lung or frozen PBMC and was sequenced without being sorted. This clonotype was observed many times. Its antigen is currently unknown. The specimen comprised PBMCs, sampled at follow-up. The sequence was obtained from a male donor with early-stage non-small cell lung cancer. The V gene is TRBV9, the J gene TRBJ1-4, with D possibly being TRBD1 (5 bases). The CDR3 DNA is TGTGCCAGCAGCGTAGGCCCCCAGGGAGCAAATGAAAAACTGTTTTTT. Its protein is CASSVGPQGANEKLFF.